This TCR beta chain was profiled in a study of blood T cell repertoires in COVID-19. Overall study context: Samples came from the United States, Italy and Spain, spanning acute and convalescent COVID-19. PBMCs, B-cell-depleted T cells, or T cells were the source of the cDNA or gDNA that made up the material.

Libraries were prepared by immunoSEQ multiplex PCR; TCRdb keeps only in-frame clonotypes and omits some of them. The profile shows over 200,000 clones, roughly 86% of them singletons. The length of the CDR3 is 15 residues. V shed 6 bases, J shed 8 bases, and the junction held 8 bases outside the gene matches. Germline V gene sequence: CDR1 MNHEY, CDR2 SVGEGT. The J gene is TRBJ2-1, the V gene TRBV6-2 or TRBV6-3, with TRBD2 matching over 12 bases. Sequenced material: peripheral blood. The sequence came from a man aged 35-49 years who had recovered from COVID-19. The CDR3 region has the DNA TGTGCCAGCAGCCAACCCCGACTAGCGGGAGATGAGCAGTTCTTC. Residues: CASSQPRLAGDEQFF.